This section outlines one TCR beta chain sequence together with its context. Data came from immunoSEQ multiplex PCR; TCRdb stores just in-frame clones and leaves some out. The repertoire includes some 100,000 clones, roughly 92% of them detected once, and approximately 0.59% sits in the top ten. This sample was included in a study of Tregs in tolerant kidney transplant recipients. The CDR3 runs 15 residues. The germline V and J ends were trimmed by 0 bases and 6 bases, with 12 bases remaining between them. Germline V lookup: CDR1 LGHNA, CDR2 YNFKEQ. Unstimulated Tregs (CD4+CD25+CD127-) and CD4+CD25- non-Tregs were sorted from PBMCs.

This TCR was recovered from a human donor in good health. Sequencing was done on a sample of CD4+ T cells from blood. V is TRBV4-2 and J is TRBJ2-1; tentatively, D is TRBD2 (5 bases). The CDR3: CASSQDYIEGNEQFF. The CDR3 DNA follows: TGTGCCAGCAGCCAAGATTATATAGAGGGCAATGAGCAGTTCTTC.